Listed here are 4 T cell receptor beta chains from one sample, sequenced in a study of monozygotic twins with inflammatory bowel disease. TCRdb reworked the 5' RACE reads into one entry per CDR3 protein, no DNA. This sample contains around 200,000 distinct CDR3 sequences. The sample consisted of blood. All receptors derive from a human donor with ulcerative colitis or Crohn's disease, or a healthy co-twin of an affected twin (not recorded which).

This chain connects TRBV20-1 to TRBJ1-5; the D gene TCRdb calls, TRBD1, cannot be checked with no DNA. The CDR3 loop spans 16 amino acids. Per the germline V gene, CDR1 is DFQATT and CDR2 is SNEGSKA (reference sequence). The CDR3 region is CSARDNAGRRYQPQHF.

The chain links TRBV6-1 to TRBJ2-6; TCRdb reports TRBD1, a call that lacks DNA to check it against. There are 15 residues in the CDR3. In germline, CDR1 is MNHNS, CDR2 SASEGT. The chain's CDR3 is CASIPSLSGANVLTF.

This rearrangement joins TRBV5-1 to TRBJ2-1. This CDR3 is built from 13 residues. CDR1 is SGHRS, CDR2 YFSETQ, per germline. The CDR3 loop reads CASSLASNNEQFF.

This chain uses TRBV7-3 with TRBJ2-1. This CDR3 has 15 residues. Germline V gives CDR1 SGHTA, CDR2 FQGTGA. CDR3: CASSLRFGGHNEQFF.